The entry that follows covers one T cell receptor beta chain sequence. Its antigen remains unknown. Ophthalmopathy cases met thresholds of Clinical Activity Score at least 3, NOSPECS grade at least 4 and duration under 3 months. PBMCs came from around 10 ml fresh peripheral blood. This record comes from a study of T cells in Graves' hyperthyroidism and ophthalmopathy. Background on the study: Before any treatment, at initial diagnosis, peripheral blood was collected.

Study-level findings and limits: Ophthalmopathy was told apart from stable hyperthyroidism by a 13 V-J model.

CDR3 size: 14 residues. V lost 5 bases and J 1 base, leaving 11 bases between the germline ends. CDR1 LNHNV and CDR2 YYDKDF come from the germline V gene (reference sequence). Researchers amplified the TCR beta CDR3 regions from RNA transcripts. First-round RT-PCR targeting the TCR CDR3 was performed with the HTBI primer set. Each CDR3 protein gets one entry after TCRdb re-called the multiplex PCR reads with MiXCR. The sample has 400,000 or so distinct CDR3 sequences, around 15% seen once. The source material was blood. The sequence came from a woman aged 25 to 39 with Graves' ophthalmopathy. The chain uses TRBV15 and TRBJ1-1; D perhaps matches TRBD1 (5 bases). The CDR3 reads CATSALTGNTEAFF. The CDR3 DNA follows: TGTGCCACCAGCGCTTTAACAGGGAACACTGAAGCTTTCTTT.